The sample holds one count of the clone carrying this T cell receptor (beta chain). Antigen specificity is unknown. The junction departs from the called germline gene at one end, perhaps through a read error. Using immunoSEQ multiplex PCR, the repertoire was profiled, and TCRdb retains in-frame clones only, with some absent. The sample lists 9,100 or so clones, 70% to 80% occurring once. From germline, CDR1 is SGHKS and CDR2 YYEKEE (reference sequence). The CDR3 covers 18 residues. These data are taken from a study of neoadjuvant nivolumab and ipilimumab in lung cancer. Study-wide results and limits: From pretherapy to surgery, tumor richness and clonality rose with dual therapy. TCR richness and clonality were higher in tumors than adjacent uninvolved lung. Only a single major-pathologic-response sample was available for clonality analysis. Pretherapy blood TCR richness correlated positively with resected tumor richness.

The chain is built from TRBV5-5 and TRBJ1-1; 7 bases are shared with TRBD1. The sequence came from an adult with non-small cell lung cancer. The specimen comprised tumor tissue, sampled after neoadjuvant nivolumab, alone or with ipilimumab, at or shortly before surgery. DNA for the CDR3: TGTGTCAGCAGCCCACATGGGGCAGGGGGATCCATAAACACTGAAGCTTTCTTT. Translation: CVSSPHGAGGSINTEAFF. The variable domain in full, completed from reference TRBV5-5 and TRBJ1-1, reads DAGVTQSPTHLIKTRGQQVTLRCSPISGHKSVSWYQQVLGQGPQFIFQYYEKEERGRGNFPDRFSARQFPNYSSELNVNALLLGDSALYLCVSSPHGAGGSINTEAFFGQGTRLTVV.